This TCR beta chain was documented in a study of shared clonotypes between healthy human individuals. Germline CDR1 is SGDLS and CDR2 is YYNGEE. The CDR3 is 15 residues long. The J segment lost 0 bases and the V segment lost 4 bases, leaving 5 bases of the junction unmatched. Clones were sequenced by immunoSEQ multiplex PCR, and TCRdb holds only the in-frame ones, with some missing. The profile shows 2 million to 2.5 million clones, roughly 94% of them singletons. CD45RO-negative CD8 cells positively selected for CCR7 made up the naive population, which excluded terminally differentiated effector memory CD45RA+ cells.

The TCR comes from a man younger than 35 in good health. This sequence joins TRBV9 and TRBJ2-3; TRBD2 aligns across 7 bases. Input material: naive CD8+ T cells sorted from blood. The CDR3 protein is CASSPSGTSTDTQYF. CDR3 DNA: TGTGCCAGCAGCCCCAGCGGGACTAGCACAGATACGCAGTATTTT.